A selection of T cell receptor beta chains follows, all from one sample in a study of long-term antiretroviral therapy in people with HIV. TCRdb's table, derived via immunoSEQ multiplex PCR, lists solely in-frame clones and lacks some. The data show 25,000 to 30,000 clones, 80% to 85% seen once. Sequences were derived from unsorted PBMCs, sampled 0.8 years before starting antiretroviral therapy. Receptor source: a man aged 18 to 30 with HIV. Each CDR3 is given with its conserved first and last residue. The D gene is left open where the match is weak. Where a row states a size, it is once, few, many or the class of an expanded clone; other rows omit it.

>.|once|TRBV7-9|TRBJ1-2
CASSSSLGGHGYTF
TGTGCCAGCAGCTCGTCCCTGGGGGGGCATGGCTACACCTTC
>.|.|TRBV5-1|TRBJ2-7
CASSYTGPLNYEQYF
TGCGCCAGCAGCTATACCGGGCCACTAAACTACGAGCAGTACTTC
>TRBD1|once|TRBV27|TRBJ1-4
CASSDGTGRFRLFF
TGTGCCAGCAGTGACGGGACAGGTCGTTTCAGACTGTTTTTT
>.|.|TRBV15|TRBJ1-3
CATSRDRESGNTIYF
TGTGCCACCAGCAGAGATAGGGAATCTGGAAACACCATATATTTT
>TRBD2|.|TRBV4-1|TRBJ2-3
CASSLGPTSGDADTQYF
TGCGCCAGCAGCCTTGGTCCGACTAGCGGGGACGCAGATACGCAGTATTTT
>.|.|TRBV13|TRBJ2-5
CASSLGQASQETQYF
TGTGCCAGCAGCTTAGGGCAGGCGAGTCAAGAGACCCAGTACTTC
>.|.|TRBV5-5|TRBJ2-4
CASSLGWGAKNIQYF
TGTGCCAGCAGCTTGGGATGGGGAGCCAAAAACATTCAGTACTTC
>.|.|TRBV7-8|TRBJ2-5
CASSLGDTGGGETQYF
TGTGCCAGCAGCTTAGGGGACACAGGGGGAGGGGAGACCCAGTACTTC
>TRBD1|.|TRBV4-2|TRBJ2-3
CASRPGQGSTDTQYF
TGTGCCAGCAGACCGGGACAGGGCAGCACAGATACGCAGTATTTT
>TRBD1|.|TRBV5-1|TRBJ2-7
CASSSGQGAFGEQYF
TGCGCCAGCAGCTCAGGACAGGGGGCCTTCGGCGAGCAGTACTTC
>.|few|TRBV6-4|TRBJ2-3
CASALGEEGDTQYF
TGTGCCAGTGCCCTGGGGGAGGAGGGAGATACGCAGTATTTT
>.|.|TRBV6-1|TRBJ2-1
CASSELNEQFF
TGTGCCAGCAGTGAATTGAATGAGCAGTTCTTC
>.|.|TRBV19|TRBJ1-4
CASSALTGNNEKLFF
TGTGCCAGTAGCGCCCTCACAGGGAATAACGAAAAACTGTTTTTT
>TRBD1|.|TRBV4-1|TRBJ2-7
CASSQDTGDLGEQYF
TGCGCCAGCAGCCAAGATACAGGGGACCTTGGGGAGCAGTACTTC
>.|.|TRBV7-9|TRBJ1-2
CASSREGNYGYTF
TGTGCCAGCAGCAGGGAGGGGAACTATGGCTACACCTTC
>.|.|TRBV19|TRBJ1-3
CASREQGSGNTIYF
TGTGCCAGTCGTGAACAGGGCTCTGGAAACACCATATATTTT
>.|.|TRBV27|TRBJ1-1
CASRTGNTEAFF
TGTGCCAGCAGAACGGGGAACACTGAAGCTTTCTTT
>.|.|TRBV29-1|TRBJ2-1
CSVEDGGGSSYNEQFF
TGCAGCGTTGAAGATGGTGGCGGAAGCTCCTACAATGAGCAGTTCTTC
>.|.|TRBV29-1|TRBJ2-2
CSDVEGDTNTGELFF
TGCAGCGATGTAGAGGGTGATACGAACACCGGGGAGCTGTTTTTT
>TRBD2|.|TRBV10-1|TRBJ2-1
CASSESGGRGSGRAGDEQFF
TGCGCCAGCAGTGAGTCGGGTGGGAGGGGTAGCGGGAGGGCCGGGGATGAGCAGTTCTTC
>.|once|TRBV11-2|TRBJ2-1
CASSLVHPGMSSSYNEQFF
TGTGCCAGCAGCTTAGTTCATCCGGGGATGAGTAGCTCCTACAATGAGCAGTTCTTC
>TRBD1|once|TRBV6-4|TRBJ1-2
CASSDSGLGQSTRGYTF
TGTGCCAGCAGTGACTCGGGGTTGGGACAGTCAACTAGGGGCTACACCTTC
>TRBD1|.|TRBV28|TRBJ1-3
CASKRTGGGNTIYF
TGTGCCAGCAAACGGACAGGGGGTGGAAACACCATATATTTT
>TRBD1|.|TRBV2|TRBJ2-5
CASSGDRGRVGETQYF
TGTGCCAGCAGTGGGGACAGGGGTAGGGTTGGAGAGACCCAGTACTTC
>TRBD1|once|TRBV6-1|TRBJ2-7
CASRQTGGFSEQYF
TGTGCCAGCAGACAGACAGGGGGGTTCAGCGAGCAGTACTTC
>.|.|TRBV28|TRBJ1-1
CASSLSGLGTEAFF
TGTGCCAGCAGTCTATCGGGGTTGGGCACTGAAGCTTTCTTT
>.|few|TRBV11-2|TRBJ2-5
CASSLYESHQETQYF
TGTGCCAGCAGCTTGTATGAGAGCCACCAAGAGACCCAGTACTTC
>.|.|TRBV6-4|TRBJ1-3
CAIQTYSSGNTIYF
TGTGCCATCCAGACGTACTCATCTGGAAACACCATATATTTT
>.|.|TRBV6-5|TRBJ1-2
CASSYSTNYGYTF
TGTGCCAGCAGTTACTCCACGAACTATGGCTACACCTTC
>.|large|TRBV18|TRBJ1-1
CASSLDSSEAFF
TGTGCCAGCTCACTGGACAGCTCTGAAGCTTTCTTT
>.|.|TRBV27|TRBJ2-1
CASTSLSSYNEQFF
TGTGCCAGCACTAGCCTTAGCTCCTACAATGAGCAGTTCTTC
>TRBD1|.|TRBV19|TRBJ2-5
CASSIEGPGTGVGETQYF
TGTGCCAGTAGTATAGAGGGTCCCGGGACAGGGGTTGGAGAGACCCAGTACTTC
>.|.|TRBV4-1|TRBJ2-2
CASSQPRENTGELFF
TGCGCCAGCAGCCAACCTAGAGAGAACACCGGGGAGCTGTTTTTT
>TRBD2|.|TRBV30|TRBJ2-5
CAWRAGLAGETQYF
TGTGCCTGGAGGGCCGGACTAGCGGGAGAGACCCAGTACTTC
>TRBD1|.|TRBV7-9|TRBJ1-4
CASSSGWDSDF
TGTGCCAGCAGCTCGGGGTGGGACAGTGATTTT
>.|few|TRBV7-9|TRBJ2-7
CASSLVVYEQYF
TGTGCCAGCAGCTTAGTGGTGTACGAGCAGTACTTC
>TRBD1|.|TRBV9|TRBJ1-2
CASSPGQSIDYGYTF
TGTGCCAGCAGCCCGGGACAGAGCATAGACTATGGCTACACCTTC
>TRBD1|.|TRBV28|TRBJ2-2
CASSLPGQGLDTGELFF
TGTGCCAGCAGTTTGCCGGGACAGGGTTTGGACACCGGGGAGCTGTTTTTT
>.|.|TRBV6-5|TRBJ1-5
CASMVLGGGNQPQHF
TGTGCCAGCATGGTTTTAGGCGGGGGCAATCAGCCCCAGCATTTT
>.|.|TRBV6-1|TRBJ1-4
CASSGPGQFEKLFF
TGTGCCAGCAGTGGCCCCGGACAGTTCGAAAAACTGTTTTTT